Shown below are 18 T cell receptor beta chains from a single sample sequenced in a study of shared clonotypes between healthy human individuals. Sequencing was performed with immunoSEQ multiplex PCR; in TCRdb, only in-frame clones are kept and a portion is missing. Of about 2.3 million clones in the sample, just under 95% were seen once. Sequenced input: naive CD4+ T cells from PBMCs. Subset: CD45RA+ positively selected. Every receptor here comes from a man between 18 and 35 years old in good health. Some clones in this sample may be carry-over from other donors' samples.

The genes are TRBV9 and TRBJ2-1; the match to TRBD2 covers 7 bases. Germline V gives CDR1 SGDLS, CDR2 YYNGEE. The CDR3 is 17 amino acids. V was clipped by 2 bases and J by 1 base; unmatched bases: 9. The CDR3 here is CASSVLPGGTSYNEQFF. In DNA form, the CDR3 reads TGTGCCAGCAGCGTCCTCCCGGGAGGAACGTCCTACAATGAGCAGTTCTTC. The whole variable domain, filled in from reference TRBV9 and TRBJ2-1, reads DSGVTQTPKHLITATGQRVTLRCSPRSGDLSVYWYQQSLDQGLQFLIQYYNGEERAKGNILERFSAQQFPDLHSELNLSSLELGDSALYFCASSVLPGGTSYNEQFFGPGTRLTVL.

The rearrangement links TRBV7-3 to TRBJ2-2; TRBD2 matches at 8 bases. Looked up from germline, CDR1 is SGHTA and CDR2 is FQGTGA. With 4 bases clipped from V and 5 bases from J, the junction kept 6 bases outside the gene matches. This CDR3 is 15 amino acids long. CDR3 loop: CASSSSGSGTGELFF. The CDR3 DNA is TGTGCCAGCAGCTCAAGCGGGAGCGGGACCGGGGAGCTGTTTTTT.

The J gene is TRBJ2-2, the V gene TRBV2; D might be TRBD1 or TRBD2, each matching 6 bases. V shed 7 bases and J shed 6 bases, with 12 bases lying between them. The CDR3 runs 13 residues. Germline values: CDR1 SNHLY, CDR2 FYNNEI. The CDR3 protein is CASKGGGAGELFF. CDR3 coding DNA: TGTGCCAGCAAAGGAGGGGGAGCCGGGGAGCTGTTTTTT.

This clone was observed a single time. V usage is TRBV30 and J usage is TRBJ1-5, with D perhaps TRBD1 (5 bases). Germline loops: CDR1 GTSNPN, CDR2 SVGIG (reference sequence). The CDR3 has 13 residues. Trimming removed 3 bases at V and 4 bases at J, with 10 bases between. CDR3 residues: CAWSPRGNQPQHF. CDR3 bases: TGTGCCTGGAGCCCCCGGGGGAATCAGCCCCAGCATTTT.

J is TRBJ1-3 and V is TRBV4-1, with TRBD1 as a possible D gene (5 bases). Deletions cut 0 bases from V and 1 base from J, with 7 bases between. CDR1 and CDR2 (germline): MGHRA, YSYEKL. The CDR3 runs 15 residues. This chain's CDR3 is CASSQDRASGNTIYF. CDR3 sequence (DNA): TGCGCCAGCAGCCAAGACAGGGCTTCTGGAAACACCATATATTTT.

The chain is built from TRBV11-3 and TRBJ2-7; D is possibly TRBD1 (8 bases). V was clipped by 5 bases and J by 2 bases, with 16 bases between them. Germline CDR1 is SGHNT and CDR2 is YENEEA. The CDR3 consists of 15 residues. The CDR3 sequence: CASSVGGTGTYEQYF. In nucleotides, the CDR3 is TGTGCCAGCAGCGTCGGGGGGACAGGCACCTACGAGCAGTACTTC. Complete variable domain (other parts from reference TRBV11-3 and TRBJ2-7): EAGVVQSPRYKIIEKKQPVAFWCNPISGHNTLYWYLQNLGQGPELLIRYENEEAVDDSQLPKDRFSAERLKGVDSTLKIQPAELGDSAVYLCASSVGGTGTYEQYFGPGTRLTVT.

The V gene is TRBV4-2, the J gene TRBJ2-2; unclear D gene. Trimming removed 4 bases from V and 2 bases from J, with 5 bases in between. The CDR3 has 13 residues. Germline V gives CDR1 LGHNA, CDR2 YNFKEQ. CDR3 protein: CASSLLNTGELFF. The CDR3 DNA follows: TGTGCCAGCAGCCTCCTAAACACCGGGGAGCTGTTTTTT.

This sequence joins TRBV6-6 and TRBJ2-7, with 8 bases fitting TRBD2. This CDR3 comprises 16 residues. V shed 6 bases, J shed 4 bases, and the junction held 14 bases outside the gene matches. CDR1 and CDR2 from the germline V gene are MNHNY and SVGAGI (reference sequence). The CDR3 sequence is CASRPKRTSGGYEQYF. The CDR3 DNA reads as TGTGCCAGCAGACCCAAACGAACTAGCGGAGGATACGAGCAGTACTTC.

This clone occurred once. Here the CDR3 reads CASSYRTDASYGYTF. The DNA for the CDR3 is TGTGCCAGCAGTTATAGGACCGACGCGTCCTATGGCTACACCTTC. The rearrangement links TRBV6-6 to TRBJ1-2; D unresolved. Germline V gene data show CDR1 as MNHNY and CDR2 as SVGAGI (reference sequence). There are 15 residues in the CDR3. V gave up 3 bases and J gave up 4 bases, with 15 bases separating them.

The chain is built from TRBV10-3 and TRBJ2-1; 11 bases are shared with TRBD2. The CDR3 is made up of 15 amino acids. Looked up from germline, CDR1 is ENHRY and CDR2 is SYGVKD. J was trimmed by 8 bases and V by 4 bases; bases with no gene match: 7. The CDR3 loop is CAISGVAGGPDEQFF. The DNA of the CDR3 is TGTGCCATCAGTGGGGTAGCGGGAGGGCCTGATGAGCAGTTCTTC.

The genes are TRBV7-2 and TRBJ1-1, with D possibly being TRBD1 (6 bases). Per germline, CDR1 SGHTA and CDR2 FQGNSA. Trimming left V 5 bases short and J 5 bases short, with 15 bases between. The CDR3 contains 14 residues. DNA of the CDR3: TGTGCCAGCAGCCGACGCCAGGGGCAGACTGAAGCTTTCTTT. This sequence encodes CASSRRQGQTEAFF.

The J gene is TRBJ1-3, the V gene TRBV28, with D perhaps matching TRBD1 (6 bases). The ends were cut back, 3 bases at V and 0 bases at J, with 12 bases in the middle. Germline values: CDR1 MDHEN, CDR2 SYDVKM. The CDR3 sequence is 16 residues long. CDR3 residues: CASSFGGTFSGNTIYF. The CDR3 nucleotides read TGTGCCAGCAGTTTTGGGGGGACATTCTCTGGAAACACCATATATTTT.

In regard to this clone: Other nucleotide sequences from this sample produce the same CDR3. V usage is TRBV5-1 and J usage is TRBJ2-5; TRBD1 aligns across 9 bases. Germline-derived CDR1 and CDR2 are SGHRS and YFSETQ. The CDR3 length is 14 residues. J was trimmed by 5 bases and V by 4 bases; bases with no gene match: 6. The CDR3 here is CASSPGTGRETQYF. The CDR3 coding sequence is TGCGCCAGCAGCCCGGGGACAGGGCGGGAGACCCAGTACTTC.

The chain couples TRBV7-2 to TRBJ1-2; D remains ambiguous. Germline V gene lookup returns CDR1 SGHTA and CDR2 FQGNSA. There are 14 residues in the CDR3. V shed 7 bases and J shed 3 bases, with 15 bases lying between them. CDR3 DNA: TGTGCCAGCAACCTCCCCGGGGTCGACTATGGCTACACCTTC. Protein product: CASNLPGVDYGYTF.

The CDR3, as DNA: TGCAGCGTAGTCGACAGGGTATCTGGAAACACCATATATTTT. This translates into CSVVDRVSGNTIYF. This rearrangement joins TRBV29-1 to TRBJ1-3, with TRBD1 matching over 7 bases. The CDR3 is made up of 14 amino acids. Trimming removed 6 bases from V and 1 base from J; junction bases left unmatched: 6. Germline CDR1 is SQVTM and CDR2 is ANQGSEA.

For this clone: Other DNA sequences from this sample encode an identical CDR3 as well. V is TRBV5-1 and J is TRBJ2-7; perhaps TRBD2 as D (5 bases). The CDR3 extends over 16 amino acids. Per germline, CDR1 SGHRS and CDR2 YFSETQ. Between the trimmed V and J ends, which lost 0 bases and 0 bases, there was a span of 13 bases. CDR3 in amino acids: CASSLAGSPSSYEQYF. The CDR3 nucleotides are TGCGCCAGCAGCTTGGCTGGGAGTCCTAGCTCCTACGAGCAGTACTTC.

The rearrangement joins TRBV4-2 to TRBJ1-4, with D tentatively TRBD1 (5 bases). V dropped 4 bases and J dropped 0 bases, with 12 bases sitting between them. The CDR3 runs to 16 residues. Germline V CDR1 and CDR2: LGHNA, YNFKEQ. The CDR3 DNA reads as TGTGCCAGCAGCCCCAGGGTGGGTGCAACTAATGAAAAACTGTTTTTT. This translates into CASSPRVGATNEKLFF.

The V call is TRBV4-2, the J call TRBJ2-7, with TRBD2 identical over 9 bases. The V gene's germline CDR1 is LGHNA and CDR2 YNFKEQ. The CDR3 length is 16 residues. Trimming took 0 bases from V and 3 from J; bases not matched to a gene: 6. This chain's CDR3 is CASSQDRGLAFYEQYF. The CDR3 DNA follows: TGTGCCAGCAGCCAAGATCGGGGACTAGCTTTCTACGAGCAGTACTTC.